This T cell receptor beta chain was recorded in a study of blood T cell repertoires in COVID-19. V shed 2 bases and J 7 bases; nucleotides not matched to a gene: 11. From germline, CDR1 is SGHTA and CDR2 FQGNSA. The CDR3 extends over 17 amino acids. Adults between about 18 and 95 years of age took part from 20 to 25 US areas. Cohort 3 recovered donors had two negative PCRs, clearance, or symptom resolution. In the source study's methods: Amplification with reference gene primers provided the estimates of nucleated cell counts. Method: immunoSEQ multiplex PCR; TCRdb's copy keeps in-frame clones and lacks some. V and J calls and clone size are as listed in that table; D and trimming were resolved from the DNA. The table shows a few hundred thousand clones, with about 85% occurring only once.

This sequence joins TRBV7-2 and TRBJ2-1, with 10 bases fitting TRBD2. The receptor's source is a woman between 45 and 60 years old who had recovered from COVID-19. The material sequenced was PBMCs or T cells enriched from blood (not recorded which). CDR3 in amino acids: CASSLRDSGGYLNEQFF. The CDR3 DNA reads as TGTGCCAGCAGCTTAAGGGATAGCGGGGGGTACTTAAATGAGCAGTTCTTC.